These T cell receptor beta chains were read from a single sample in a study of T-cell reconstitution after alpha-beta-depleted transplantation in children. TCRdb used MiXCR to reprocess the PCR reads, holding one entry per CDR3 protein. The table lists under 300,000 distinct CDR3 sequences, under 14% of them singletons. The sequences come from peripheral blood, collected 180 days after TCRalphabeta/CD19-depleted stem cell transplant. These TCRs come from a male patient between 2 and 15 years old who had a stem cell transplant for chronic granulomatous disease, so the T cells may come from the graft donor. CDR3s leave out the opening cysteine and the closing phenylalanine or tryptophan. D genes are given only for firm matches. Clone sizes are given selectively: once, few, many, or a class where the clone is expanded.

many TRBD2 TRBV27 ASSSLAGGGNEQF
many NA TRBV5-1 ASSPPLGGINYGYT
many NA TRBV29-1 SVEGLYEQY
many TRBD2 TRBV7-3 ASSLQGRTSAYNEQF
many NA TRBV15 ATSKVTGANEQF
many TRBD2 TRBV20-1 SANRLAGLGTQY
NA TRBD2 TRBV7-8 ASSLSGSGNEQF
many TRBD2 TRBV7-9 ASSLAGRAYEQY
many NA TRBV6-1 ASSEFPPVLGYEQY
many NA TRBV7-9 ASSARGPHPQH
many TRBD2 TRBV11-2 ASSTTGGYNEQF
many NA TRBV5-1 ASSVGAANTGELF
many NA TRBV7-2 ASSLVGYRVDQPQH
many NA TRBV9 ASSVDPSVLETQY
NA TRBD2 TRBV3-1 ATSQDPSGRYVSYEQY
many NA TRBV5-1 ASSLAVRGETQY
many NA TRBV3-1 ASSQDPRRDTYEQY
NA NA TRBV7-8 ASSSLAVSRNEKLF
few TRBD2 TRBV27 ASSHWTSGSGEQF
many NA TRBV25-1 ASSDRGVYEQY
many NA TRBV29-1 SVEVVPEAF
many TRBD2 TRBV10-3 AISGTQRLAWGRGEQF
many TRBD1 TRBV20-1 SAGQGRVGETQY
many TRBD1 TRBV12-3/TRBV12-4 ASTSTGVSEAF
many TRBD2 TRBV12-3/TRBV12-4 ASSLMREITDTQY
many NA TRBV12-5 ASGLGLGGRETQY
NA NA TRBV5-4 ASSPGSETQY
few TRBD1 TRBV3-1 ASSQRDRVTEAF
many TRBD2 TRBV10-3 AISEWASGRESDTQY
few TRBD1 TRBV20-1 SARRQGAYEQY
many TRBD2 TRBV20-1 SARAGTSGYNEQF
many TRBD2 TRBV7-9 ASSSSPGLGNNEQF
many TRBD1 TRBV5-1 ASSPGQGSYNEQF
many TRBD2 TRBV29-1 SVEAGTSGRSDTQY